Below are 9 T cell receptor beta chains sequenced from a single sample in a study of T-cell memory formation after mild COVID-19 (dated by TCRdb to about 2021). Libraries were built with 5' RACE. Sequencing was carried out with an Illumina NovaSeq 6000. TCRdb's own reprocessing of the public reads used fastp at Q25 and MiXCR and kept productive beta chains. Merged by CDR3 protein, the rows form single entries marked with the most common genes and DNA. For this sample the table gives hundreds of thousands of distinct CDR3 sequences, of which about 20% were detected only once. The ten largest clonotypes hold approximately 13% of the sample. The sequenced sample was PBMCs or a T cell subset sorted from them (not recorded which). These receptors came from an adult woman who had mild COVID-19 (a few samples of this study predate the infection). The sample titles of this study are shuffled in the database, so cell type and time point are left out; the donor was told from shared clones.

The chain employs TRBV9 and TRBJ1-2, with 8 positions matching TRBD1. Per the germline V gene, CDR1 is SGDLS and CDR2 is YYNGEE. The CDR3 is 18 residues long. The V gene end was trimmed by 0 bases and the J gene end by 7 bases; junction bases not matched to a gene: 17. The CDR3 loop is CASSVETGLIGQGGGYTF. CDR3 sequence (DNA): TGTGCCAGCAGCGTAGAAACGGGATTGATCGGACAGGGCGGTGGCTACACCTTC. Full variable domain (rest looked up from reference TRBV9 and TRBJ1-2): DSGVTQTPKHLITATGQRVTLRCSPRSGDLSVYWYQQSLDQGLQFLIQYYNGEERAKGNILERFSAQQFPDLHSELNLSSLELGDSALYFCASSVETGLIGQGGGYTFGSGTRLTVV.

A note on this clonotype: Its ends do not fully match the called genes, so a read error is possible. The rearrangement links TRBV12-3 or TRBV12-4 to TRBJ1-5; no reliable D call. CDR3 length: 15 residues. CDR3 region: CASSVRRGGAQHQHF. The CDR3 region has the DNA TGTGCCAGCAGTGTTCGTCGTGGAGGCGCGCAGCACCAGCATTTT.

This clonotype was found a few times. V and J are TRBV4-3 and TRBJ2-2; 7 bases align to TRBD2. Germline loops: CDR1 LGHNA, CDR2 YSLEER. Trimming cost V 4 bases and J 4 bases; bases outside gene matches: 6. This CDR3 has 15 residues. This CDR3 reads CASSRRGGVTGELFF. The CDR3 bases are TGCGCCAGCAGCCGACGGGGAGGGGTCACCGGGGAGCTGTTTTTT.

This clonotype was observed a few times. V usage is TRBV11-2 and J usage is TRBJ2-5; TRBD2 is a possible D gene (6 bases). CDR3 length: 14 residues. Per germline, CDR1 SGHAT and CDR2 FQNNGV. The V end lost 4 bases, the J end lost 6 bases, and 15 bases lay between the germline ends. CDR3 sequence: CASSSRRAGKTQYF. As DNA, the CDR3 is TGTGCCAGCAGCTCAAGGAGGGCTGGGAAGACCCAGTACTTC.

This clonotype was seen many times. V usage is TRBV7-9 and J usage is TRBJ2-3, with 8 nucleotides matching TRBD2. CDR1 and CDR2 from the germline V gene are SEHNR and FQNEAQ (reference sequence). With V trimmed by 2 bases and J by 4 bases, 2 bases remained unmatched. This CDR3 has 14 residues. The DNA for the CDR3 is TGTGCCAGCAGCTTAACCGGGGGGGCAGATACGCAGTATTTT. This codes for CASSLTGGADTQYF.

This clonotype was recorded only once. The chain couples TRBV21-1 to TRBJ1-1; no DNA check was done on the table's D call, TRBD1. TRBV21-1 is labeled a pseudogene. The CDR3 runs 14 residues. CDR3 DNA: TGTGCCAGCAGCAAAAGGGAAGGGGACTTGGAAGCTTTCTTT. This gives the protein CASSKREGDLEAFF.

The chain uses TRBV3-1 and TRBJ1-2; D call uncertain. V lost 8 bases and J 1 base, leaving 11 bases between the germline ends. The CDR3 covers 13 residues. Germline V lookup: CDR1 LGHDT, CDR2 YNNKEL (reference sequence). CDR3 amino acids: CASGGPFNYGYTF. Written as DNA, the CDR3 is TGTGCCAGCGGAGGACCGTTTAACTATGGCTACACCTTC.

This clonotype was seen a few times. The V call is TRBV18, the J call TRBJ2-5, with D perhaps TRBD2 (5 bases). In germline, CDR1 is KGHSH, CDR2 LQKENI. The CDR3 is 12 residues long. V lost 8 bases and J lost 5, with 12 bases in between. The CDR3 reads CASGRPGETQYF. As DNA, the CDR3 is TGTGCCAGCGGCCGTCCGGGGGAGACCCAGTACTTC.

V usage is TRBV19 and J usage is TRBJ2-1; 10 bases agree with TRBD2. This CDR3 is 15 amino acids long. The germline gives CDR1 LNHDA, CDR2 SQIVND (reference sequence). Losses at the gene ends were 5 bases for V and 5 bases for J; bases not matched to a gene: 6. The chain's CDR3 is CASSPMGLANNEQFF. The DNA for the CDR3 is TGTGCCAGTAGTCCAATGGGACTAGCGAACAATGAGCAGTTCTTC.